The 17 T cell receptor beta chains below come from one sample, sequenced in a study of breast tumors, draining lymph nodes, adjacent tissues. In TCRdb, the multiplex PCR reads were re-called with MiXCR into one record per CDR3 protein. Of under 20,000 distinct CDR3 sequences in the sample, roughly 44% are singletons; the top ten hold approximately 18%. Sequenced material: breast tumor tissue. Every receptor here comes from a female donor with breast cancer. Some clones in this sample may be carry-over from other donors' samples.

This clonotype was seen ten or more times. The chain employs TRBV7-2 and TRBJ2-5; D is perhaps TRBD2 (5 bases). Germline loops: CDR1 SGHTA, CDR2 FQGNSA. V lost 6 bases, J lost 5 bases, and 10 bases lay in between. This CDR3 contains 12 residues. The CDR3 DNA follows: TGTGCCAGCAGTCCCTCGGGGGAGACCCAGTACTTC. It yields the protein CASSPSGETQYF.

The chain recombines TRBV20-1 with TRBJ1-4, with 7 bases fitting TRBD1. V trimming: 3 bases; J trimming: 8 bases; junction bases outside the gene matches: 6. The CDR3 length is 13 residues. CDR1 DFQATT and CDR2 SNEGSKA come from the germline V gene (reference sequence). This CDR3 reads CSARGQLSEKLFF. The CDR3 nucleotides read TGCAGTGCTAGGGGACAGCTGTCAGAAAAACTGTTTTTT.

This sequence joins TRBV2 and TRBJ1-5, with a weak D call TRBD1 (6 bases). The V gene's germline CDR1 is SNHLY and CDR2 FYNNEI. The V gene lost 6 bases and the J gene lost 1 base, with 13 bases spanning the gap. CDR3 length: 15 residues. The CDR3 DNA follows: TGTGCCAGCAGCGAAAACAGGGCCAGCAATCAGCCCCAGCATTTT. Its translation is CASSENRASNQPQHF.

This clonotype is medium-sized by share. The chain uses TRBV5-1 and TRBJ2-7; 7 bases align to TRBD2. This CDR3 region has 14 residues. The germline V gene encodes CDR1 SGHRS and CDR2 YFSETQ. J lost 7 bases, V lost 2 bases, and 9 bases had no gene match. The CDR3 nucleotides read TGCGCCAGCAGCTTTTCAGCGGGAATGGGGGAGCAGTACTTC. It translates to CASSFSAGMGEQYF.

This clonotype was picked up a small number of times. The V call is TRBV5-1, the J call TRBJ1-1, with 7 bases lining up with TRBD1. This CDR3 comprises 15 residues. V trimming: 3 bases; J trimming: 4 bases; junction bases outside the gene matches: 9. In germline, CDR1 is SGHRS, CDR2 YFSETQ. In nucleotides, the CDR3 is TGCGCCAGCAGCTCCAACACAGGGGAGGGCACTGAAGCTTTCTTT. As protein: CASSSNTGEGTEAFF.

This chain connects TRBV6-2 or TRBV6-3 to TRBJ2-7; 11 positions match TRBD1. The CDR3 extends over 15 amino acids. J gave up 0 bases and V 6 bases, and 4 bases lay outside the gene matches. Germline V gene data show CDR1 as MNHEY and CDR2 as SVGEGT. The CDR3 loop is CASRGQGAFSYEQYF. The CDR3 DNA reads as TGTGCCAGCAGAGGACAGGGGGCATTCTCCTACGAGCAGTACTTC.

This clonotype was counted between two and nine times. The rearrangement joins TRBV6-1 to TRBJ1-2; TRBD1 is a possible D gene (6 bases). Trimming left V 1 base short and J 9 bases short, with 12 bases between. The CDR3 length is 13 residues. In germline, CDR1 is MNHNS, CDR2 SASEGT. The CDR3 region is CASSEGTEPRYTF. DNA for the CDR3: TGTGCCAGCAGTGAAGGGACAGAGCCGCGCTACACCTTC.

This clonotype is medium-sized by share. The CDR3 DNA sequence: TGTGCCTGGAGTGCCGAAGGGAGGCCCCAGCATTTT. Translated, it gives CAWSAEGRPQHF. V is TRBV30 and J is TRBJ1-5; D call uncertain. V was pared by 1 base and J by 9 bases, with 10 bases between. The CDR3 length is 12 residues. Germline assignment: CDR1 GTSNPN and CDR2 SVGIG (reference sequence).

The J gene is TRBJ2-2, the V gene TRBV5-6; 13 positions agree with TRBD2. The CDR3 consists of 16 residues. The V gene's germline CDR1 is SGHDT and CDR2 YYEEEE. After removal of 3 bases from V and 7 bases from J, the junction contained 6 bases not matched to a gene. The CDR3: CASSWTSGRWSGELFF. The CDR3 DNA follows: TGTGCCAGCAGCTGGACTAGCGGGAGATGGAGCGGGGAGCTGTTTTTT.

The CDR3 region has the DNA TGTGCCACCAGTGATAGGAATAGTGGCGCAGATACGCAGTATTTT. As protein: CATSDRNSGADTQYF. The chain carries TRBV24-1 and TRBJ2-3; D unresolved. Trimming shortened V by 3 bases and J by 4 bases, and 13 bases separated the two germline ends. The length of the CDR3 is 15 residues. The germline CDR1 and CDR2 sequences are KGHDR and SFDVKD.

As for this clonotype: The junction does not match germline at one end; this may be a read error. The chain uses TRBV5-1 and TRBJ2-1; D perhaps matches TRBD2 (5 bases). The CDR3 loop spans 17 amino acids. Germline CDR1 SGHRS, CDR2 YFSETQ. The CDR3 protein is CASSLAVARAGDNEQFF. The CDR3 DNA reads as TGTGCCAGCAGCTTGGCCGTGGCGAGGGCGGGTGACAATGAGCAGTTCTTC.

This clonotype came up a few times. A read error may produce the germline difference seen at one junction end. The gene calls are TRBV11-3 and TRBJ2-1, with 9 bases that match TRBD2. In germline, CDR1 is SGHNT, CDR2 YENEEA. The CDR3 totals 15 residues. Here the CDR3 reads CAGSFGGRAIDEQFF. The DNA of the CDR3 is TGTGCCGGCAGTTTTGGCGGGAGGGCCATCGATGAGCAGTTCTTC.

Note on this clonotype: The conserved phenylalanine or tryptophan is not found at the CDR3 terminus, so this likely reflects a read error. The chain has TRBV20-1 and TRBJ1-1, with D unclear. Trimming pared 8 bases from V and 0 bases from J, leaving 13 bases between. Germline V gives CDR1 DFQATT, CDR2 SNEGSKA (reference sequence). The CDR3 is 13 amino acids. CDR3 in amino acids: CSTDSVLNTEAFL. In DNA form, the CDR3 reads TGCAGTACGGATTCGGTACTGAACACTGAAGCTTTCCTT.

This clonotype has just a few counts. This may come from a read error, since a much larger clone is one base off. The rearrangement uses TRBV7-9 and TRBJ2-4; D might be TRBD2 (5 bases). Germline V gene lookup returns CDR1 SEHNR and CDR2 FQNEAQ (reference sequence). The CDR3 totals 17 residues. The CDR3 reads CASSLSPVGLAKNLQYF. CDR3 nucleotide sequence: TGTGCCAGCAGCTTAAGTCCGGTGGGCCTAGCCAAAAACCTTCAGTACTTC.

About this clonotype itself: The conserved closing phenylalanine or tryptophan is absent in this CDR3, likely reflecting a read error. The DNA is left out, because the CDR3 cannot be placed on it with certainty; the CDR3 is given as TCRdb lists it. The chain is built from TRBV6-5 and TRBJ2-7; the listed D gene, TRBD2, was not tested against the DNA. A total of 16 residues make up the CDR3, ends included. Germline-derived CDR1 and CDR2 are MNHEY and SVGAGI. The CDR3 loop reads CASSQGCRTSDYEQHL.

This clonotype ranks as medium-sized. The gene calls are TRBV7-9 and TRBJ2-7; weak D call: TRBD2 (6 bases). V shed 5 bases and J shed 2 bases, with 16 bases lying between them. Germline CDR1 is SEHNR and CDR2 is FQNEAQ (reference sequence). The CDR3 loop spans 15 amino acids. The CDR3 DNA follows: TGTGCCAGCAGCGAGGCGGGGTCGCTTCCCTACGAGCAGTACTTC. It codes for CASSEAGSLPYEQYF.

A remark on this clonotype: A read error may account for a junction end that differs from germline. This chain links TRBV15 with TRBJ1-6; D is uncertain. This CDR3 has 10 amino acids. The germline gives CDR1 LNHNV, CDR2 YYDKDF (reference sequence). CDR3 DNA: TGTGCCACCAGCAGAGCCCCCCTTCACTTT. This codes for CATSRAPLHF.